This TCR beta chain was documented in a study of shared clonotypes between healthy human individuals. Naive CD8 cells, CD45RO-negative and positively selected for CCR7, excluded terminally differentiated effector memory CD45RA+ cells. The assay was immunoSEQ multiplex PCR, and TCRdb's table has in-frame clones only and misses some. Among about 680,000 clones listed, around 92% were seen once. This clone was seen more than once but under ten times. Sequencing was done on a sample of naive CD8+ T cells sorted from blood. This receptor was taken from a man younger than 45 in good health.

CDR3 region: CASSQSRSGELFF. DNA of the CDR3: TGCGCCAGCAGCCAAAGTCGGTCCGGGGAGCTGTTTTTT. V usage is TRBV4-1 and J usage is TRBJ2-2; no reliable D call. Germline CDR1 and CDR2: MGHRA and YSYEKL. The CDR3 spans 13 residues. The V end was cut by 2 bases, the J end by 6 bases, with 7 bases between.